The 22 T cell receptor beta chains in this list originate from one sample, sequenced in a study of cytotoxic CD8 clonotypes in ibrutinib-treated CLL. TCRdb's copy holds only in-frame clones and misses some; the assay was immunoSEQ multiplex PCR. The data hold hundreds of thousands of clones, with under 75% observed a single time. The sample consisted of PBMCs, taken after 24 months of ibrutinib treatment. These receptors all stem from a human donor with chronic lymphocytic leukemia.

V and J are TRBV7-9 and TRBJ2-7; TRBD1 matches 7 bases. The V gene end was trimmed by 5 bases and the J gene end by 0 bases; junction bases not matched to a gene: 10. This CDR3 has 16 residues. Germline loops: CDR1 SEHNR, CDR2 FQNEAQ (reference sequence). In DNA, the CDR3 is TGTGCCAGCAGCAACCTGGGACAGCATAGCTCCTACGAGCAGTACTTC. The encoded protein is CASSNLGQHSSYEQYF.

V is TRBV14 and J is TRBJ2-7; D is possibly TRBD2 (6 bases). The CDR3 totals 14 residues. Germline V gene data show CDR1 as SGHDN and CDR2 as FVKESK. Trimming took 3 bases from V and 1 from J, leaving 10 bases between them. The CDR3 spells CASSHGAGSYEQYF. CDR3 coding DNA: TGTGCCAGCAGCCATGGAGCGGGTTCCTACGAGCAGTACTTC.

This chain links TRBV23-1 with TRBJ2-1, with 12 bases aligning to TRBD2. TRBV23-1 is an ORF, with its function uncertain. CDR3 length equals 16 residues. The V and J ends lost 6 bases and 5 bases, in that order; junction bases with no gene match: 8. DNA of the CDR3: TGCGCCAGCAGCCGGCCCCTAGCGGGAGGGAACAATGAGCAGTTCTTC. Protein sequence: CASSRPLAGGNNEQFF.

The chain uses TRBV18 and TRBJ2-1; D is uncertain. The CDR3 is 14 residues long. The germline V gene encodes CDR1 KGHSH and CDR2 LQKENI. The V and J ends lost 4 bases and 5 bases respectively, with 12 bases between them. The CDR3 reads CASSLQNMDNEQFF. CDR3 DNA sequence: TGTGCCAGCTCACTCCAAAACATGGACAATGAGCAGTTCTTC.

This chain joins TRBV13 and TRBJ1-2; TRBD1 agrees at 8 bases. V lost 4 bases and J lost 8; bases outside the gene matches: 12. CDR1 PRHDT and CDR2 FYEKMQ come from the germline V gene (reference sequence). This CDR3 spans 15 amino acids. The CDR3 DNA reads TGTGCCAGCAGCTCCGGACAGGGCGCAAATGAGGGCTACACCTTC. Its protein is CASSSGQGANEGYTF.

The chain links TRBV2 to TRBJ2-7; possibly TRBD1 or TRBD2 for D (5 bases each). The CDR3 runs 13 residues. Germline assignment: CDR1 SNHLY and CDR2 FYNNEI. Trimming left V 6 bases short and J 6 bases short, with 15 bases between. The DNA of the CDR3 is TGTGCCAGCAGGACCGGGGCTCCCTCCGAGCAGTACTTC. This sequence encodes CASRTGAPSEQYF.

The V and J genes are TRBV27 and TRBJ2-3, with 12 bases lining up with TRBD2. CDR1 and CDR2 (germline): MNHEY, SMNVEV (reference sequence). V trimming: 8 bases; J trimming: 5 bases; junction bases outside the gene matches: 2. This CDR3 is built from 13 residues. The CDR3 here is CASWGLAGDTQYF. CDR3 in DNA: TGTGCCAGCTGGGGACTAGCGGGAGATACGCAGTATTTT.

This chain links TRBV7-8 with TRBJ1-2; D is ambiguous. V was pared by 5 bases and J by 8 bases, with 9 bases between. The CDR3 length is 11 residues. CDR1 SGHVS and CDR2 FQNEAQ come from the germline V gene. The CDR3, as DNA: TGTGCCAGCAGCCCCGCCGAGGGCTACACCTTC. This encodes CASSPAEGYTF.

This chain connects TRBV6-1 to TRBJ2-5; 10 bases agree with TRBD2. The CDR3 consists of 18 residues. Germline CDR1 MNHNS, CDR2 SASEGT. Trimming cost V 4 bases and J 5 bases; bases outside gene matches: 16. This CDR3 reads CASSGGRGSGRLGETQYF. The CDR3, as DNA: TGTGCCAGCAGTGGCGGCCGGGGTAGCGGGAGGCTGGGGGAGACCCAGTACTTC.

This clone was detected a few times. The chain joins TRBV28 to TRBJ1-2; no clear D. The CDR3 extends over 12 amino acids. Trimming removed 2 bases from V and 8 bases from J, with 9 bases in between. Germline CDR1 and CDR2: MDHEN and SYDVKM. The DNA of the CDR3 is TGTGCCAGCAGTTTACGGCCGGAGGGCTACACCTTC. It yields the protein CASSLRPEGYTF.

There are a few counts of this clone. V usage is TRBV11-2 and J usage is TRBJ1-2; no reliable D call. The CDR3 length is 12 residues. CDR1 is SGHAT and CDR2 is FQNNGV in the germline V gene. V gave up 3 bases and J gave up 5 bases, with 7 bases separating them. The CDR3: CASSFGLYGYTF. In DNA, the CDR3 is TGTGCCAGCAGCTTTGGACTATATGGCTACACCTTC.

The chain carries TRBV9 and TRBJ2-5; D is unclear. V was trimmed by 1 base and J by 5 bases, leaving 15 bases between them. Germline V lookup: CDR1 SGDLS, CDR2 YYNGEE. This CDR3 comprises 15 residues. This CDR3 reads CASSVPGPLGETQYF. CDR3 nucleotide sequence: TGTGCCAGCAGCGTACCCGGACCCCTCGGGGAGACCCAGTACTTC.

Details on this clone: The junction departs from germline at one end; a sequencing error may be responsible. The V gene is TRBV6-1, the J gene TRBJ1-4, with 8 bases that match TRBD1. Germline assignment: CDR1 MNHNS and CDR2 SASEGT. This CDR3 is 13 amino acids long. CDR3 in amino acids: CASSESPRQGSYF. The CDR3 DNA follows: TGTGCCAGCAGTGAATCCCCTCGACAGGGGTCGTATTTT.

This clone has just a few counts. This chain connects TRBV30 to TRBJ1-1; D remains unclear. V lost 1 base and J 6 bases, leaving 15 bases between the germline ends. The germline CDR1 and CDR2 sequences are GTSNPN and SVGIG (reference sequence). The CDR3 has 14 residues. As DNA, the CDR3 is TGTGCCTGGAGTGGCGGCTCTCCTGAGGCTGAAGCTTTCTTT. This sequence encodes CAWSGGSPEAEAFF.

The chain has TRBV7-8 and TRBJ2-7; no reliable D call. The CDR3 is 14 residues long. Trimming stripped 1 base from V and 2 bases from J, with 9 bases between. Germline V gives CDR1 SGHVS, CDR2 FQNEAQ. This CDR3 is CASSLDFGTYEQYF. The DNA for the CDR3 is TGTGCCAGCAGCTTAGATTTTGGGACCTACGAGCAGTACTTC.

This clone was seen a single time. This chain links TRBV2 with TRBJ1-2; no firm D call. CDR1 and CDR2 (germline): SNHLY, FYNNEI. V was shortened by 6 bases and J by 10 bases, with 12 bases between the two germline ends. CDR3 length: 11 residues. Written as DNA, the CDR3 is TGTGCCAGCAGCGAGTACCGTGACTACACCTTC. Translated: CASSEYRDYTF.

This clone was seen a few times. The genes are TRBV25-1 and TRBJ2-6; D remains unclear. Germline loops: CDR1 MGHDK, CDR2 SYGVNS. Trimming removed 1 base at V and 4 bases at J, with 8 bases between. The CDR3 is made up of 15 amino acids. CDR3 in amino acids: CASSEFGSGANVLTF. The CDR3 DNA reads as TGTGCCAGCAGTGAATTTGGCTCCGGGGCCAACGTCCTGACTTTC.

The genes are TRBV13 and TRBJ1-2; D is undetermined. Between the trimmed V and J ends, which lost 2 bases and 4 bases, there was a span of 14 bases. CDR3 length equals 15 residues. Germline assignment: CDR1 PRHDT and CDR2 FYEKMQ (reference sequence). The CDR3 protein is CASSLRLRLLYGYTF. CDR3 in DNA: TGTGCCAGCAGCTTAAGGCTTCGGCTTCTCTATGGCTACACCTTC. Based on the CDR3 plus reference TRBV13 and TRBJ1-2, the full variable domain is AAGVIQSPRHLIKEKRETATLKCYPIPRHDTVYWYQQGPGQDPQFLISFYEKMQSDKGSIPDRFSAQQFSDYHSELNMSSLELGDSALYFCASSLRLRLLYGYTFGSGTRLTVV.

CDR3 in DNA: TGTGCCTGTCGGGGCCCCGGGGGCTACACCTTC. This gives the protein CACRGPGGYTF. The rearrangement links TRBV30 to TRBJ1-2; D perhaps matches TRBD1 (5 bases). This CDR3 contains 11 residues. Germline V lookup: CDR1 GTSNPN, CDR2 SVGIG (reference sequence). The V end lost 6 bases, the J end lost 8 bases, and 13 bases lay between the germline ends.

The V gene is TRBV10-3, the J gene TRBJ1-1; no reliable D call. This CDR3 is built from 13 residues. Germline-derived CDR1 and CDR2 are ENHRY and SYGVKD. V lost 6 bases, J lost 1 base, and 9 bases lay in between. The CDR3 spells CAISPRENTEAFF. DNA of the CDR3: TGTGCCATCAGCCCCCGGGAGAACACTGAAGCTTTCTTT.

This clone showed up just a few times. The chain carries TRBV18 and TRBJ1-5; the D gene is possibly TRBD1 (5 bases). The CDR3 spans 15 residues. Germline-derived CDR1 and CDR2 are KGHSH and LQKENI. Trimming took 1 base from V and 3 from J, leaving 10 bases between them. The CDR3 DNA reads as TGTGCCAGCTCACCACGTACAGGCATCAATCAGCCCCAGCATTTT. This translates into CASSPRTGINQPQHF.

The rearrangement joins TRBV2 to TRBJ1-5; 8 bases agree with TRBD1. Looked up from germline, CDR1 is SNHLY and CDR2 is FYNNEI. The ends lost 7 bases at V and 5 bases at J; junction bases unmatched: 10. The CDR3 is 15 residues long. The CDR3 DNA reads TGTGCCAGCATAGGAGGAGGACAGGGAGATCAGCCCCAGCATTTT. It codes for CASIGGGQGDQPQHF.